Listed below are T cell receptor beta chains from one sample, sequenced in a study of blood T cell repertoires in COVID-19. The protocol was immunoSEQ multiplex PCR, while the TCRdb copy is restricted to in-frame clones and leaves out a portion. The table records hundreds of thousands of clones, roughly 90% of them present only once. Sequenced sample: peripheral blood. The receptor set was obtained from an older woman with COVID-19, enrolled during active disease. The CDR3 runs from the conserved cysteine through the conserved F or W. The D gene is left open where the match is weak. Clone size is shown for a subset of rows, as once, few, many or a class of expanded clone.

J | V | D | size | DNA | CDR3
TRBJ1-2 | TRBV7-9 | - | - | TGTGCCAGCAGCTTTGAATTGACTCTACACTACACCTTC | CASSFELTLHYTF
TRBJ2-7 | TRBV3-1/TRBV3-2 | - | - | TGTGCCAGCAGCCGGACAGCCTACGAGCAGTACTTC | CASSRTAYEQYF
TRBJ2-3 | TRBV15 | - | - | TGTGCCACCAGCAGCCAACTCAGGGGGGCAGATACGCAGTATTTT | CATSSQLRGADTQYF
TRBJ2-7 | TRBV11-3 | TRBD1 | - | TGTGCCAGCAGCGGGGGTCAGGGGGAAAGCGAGCAGTACTTC | CASSGGQGESEQYF
TRBJ1-2 | TRBV5-5 | TRBD1 | - | TGTGCCAGCAGGCAGACAGGGGTGCAGGGCTACACCTTC | CASRQTGVQGYTF
TRBJ1-2 | TRBV6-5 | - | - | TGTGCCAGCAGTTACTCGATTTCGGGGGAGGTGGGTCACACCTTC | CASSYSISGEVGHTF
TRBJ1-1 | TRBV27 | - | - | TGTGCCAGCAGTTCCCGGAGACAGCAAGCTTTCTTT | CASSSRRQQAFF
TRBJ2-3 | TRBV5-6 | TRBD2 | few | TGTGCCAGCAGCTTGCGGACTAGCGGGGTTAGCACAGATACGCAGTATTTT | CASSLRTSGVSTDTQYF
TRBJ1-3 | TRBV18 | - | - | TGTGCCAGCTCACTCGCCCAGGGCACGGGAAACACCATATATTTT | CASSLAQGTGNTIYF
TRBJ2-1 | TRBV7-9 | TRBD2 | - | TGTGCCAGCAGCTTAGCGGGACTAGCGGCCTACAATGAGCAGTTCTTC | CASSLAGLAAYNEQFF
TRBJ1-4 | TRBV19 | TRBD1 | once | TGTGCCAGTAGTACCAGACAGGGAAAACTGTTTTTT | CASSTRQGKLFF
TRBJ2-1 | TRBV4-2 | TRBD2 | - | TGTGCCAGCAGCTCTGGAAGTCGGGGGGGCGTCGATGAGCAGTTCTTC | CASSSGSRGGVDEQFF
TRBJ1-1 | TRBV19 | TRBD1 | - | TGTGCCAGTAGTAGCGGACAGGGGGCCTCCCGGGCTGAAGCTTTCTTT | CASSSGQGASRAEAFF
TRBJ1-2 | TRBV10-2 | TRBD1 | - | TGCGCCAGCAGTGACGACAGGGGAGATGGCTACACCTTC | CASSDDRGDGYTF
TRBJ1-4 | TRBV29-1 | TRBD1 | - | TGCAGCGCCCAGGGGGCCCCTAATGAAAAACTGTTTTTT | CSAQGAPNEKLFF
TRBJ1-1 | TRBV27 | - | - | TGTGCCAGCGGCCCTATGGTGGGCGGGGAAGCTTTCTTT | CASGPMVGGEAFF
TRBJ2-2 | TRBV9 | TRBD1 | - | TGTGCCAGCAGCGCGGGACAGCTGAACACCGGGGAGCTGTTTTTT | CASSAGQLNTGELFF